This T cell receptor (beta chain) was obtained from a study of blood T cell repertoires in COVID-19. Trimming cost V 8 bases and J 1 base; bases outside gene matches: 4. Germline CDR1 is LGHNA and CDR2 is YNFKEQ. CDR3 length: 13 amino acids. Only in-frame clones appear in the TCRdb table, and some are missing; sequencing was by immunoSEQ multiplex PCR. The table records tens of thousands of clones, over 80% of them present only once. J is TRBJ1-1 and V is TRBV4-2; 7 nucleotides line up with TRBD1. The sequencing sample was made of peripheral blood. The sequence was collected from a woman of 80 years or more with active or convalescent COVID-19. CDR3 nucleotides: TGTGCCAGCGGCAGACAGGGGAACACTGAAGCTTTCTTT. This encodes CASGRQGNTEAFF.